These 12 T cell receptor beta chains originate from one sample sequenced in a study of blood T cell repertoires in COVID-19. Libraries were prepared by immunoSEQ multiplex PCR; TCRdb keeps only in-frame clonotypes and omits some of them. This sample has around 30,000 clones; roughly four fifths occur once, and the top ten carry roughly 22%. Sequencing used peripheral blood. The receptors were sampled from a human donor in a cohort sampled during active COVID-19.

V usage is TRBV7-2 and J usage is TRBJ1-5; 8 positions agree with TRBD1. V trimming: 1 base; J trimming: 4 bases; junction bases outside the gene matches: 3. Germline CDR1 reads SGHTA; CDR2 reads FQGNSA. The CDR3 is 15 residues long. CDR3 sequence (DNA): TGTGCCAGCAGCTTAGGTAGGACAGGGAATCAGCCCCAGCATTTT. This codes for CASSLGRTGNQPQHF.

The chain joins TRBV5-1 to TRBJ2-7; 11 nucleotides align to TRBD2. V gave up 4 bases and J gave up 3 bases; unmatched junction bases: 3. Germline values: CDR1 SGHRS, CDR2 YFSETQ. CDR3 size: 14 residues. CDR3 nucleotides: TGCGCCAGCAGCACCGGGACTAGCGGCTACGAGCAGTACTTC. Residues: CASSTGTSGYEQYF. Supplemented by reference TRBV5-1 and TRBJ2-7, the full variable domain reads KAGVTQTPRYLIKTRGQQVTLSCSPISGHRSVSWYQQTPGQGLQFLFEYFSETQRNKGNFPGRFSGRQFSNSRSEMNVSTLELGDSALYLCASSTGTSGYEQYFGPGTRLTVT.

The V and J genes are TRBV27 and TRBJ1-2; possibly TRBD1 for D (5 bases). The germline gives CDR1 MNHEY, CDR2 SMNVEV (reference sequence). The CDR3 loop spans 15 amino acids. Trimming stripped 8 bases from V and 4 bases from J, with 20 bases between. CDR3: CASGPLAGPGYGYTF. CDR3 in DNA: TGTGCCAGCGGTCCCCTGGCGGGGCCTGGCTATGGCTACACCTTC.

This chain links TRBV13 with TRBJ2-3; 7 bases map to TRBD2. CDR1 is PRHDT and CDR2 is FYEKMQ in the germline V gene (reference sequence). The CDR3 covers 15 residues. V was clipped by 4 bases and J by 6 bases; unmatched bases: 10. CDR3 amino acids: CASSSTTSPPDTQYF. CDR3 coding DNA: TGTGCCAGCAGCTCGACGACTAGCCCGCCGGATACGCAGTATTTT.

The genes are TRBV27 and TRBJ2-5, with D tentatively TRBD2 (6 bases). V was shortened by 2 bases and J by 5 bases, with 15 bases between the two germline ends. This CDR3 is built from 15 residues. Germline-derived CDR1 and CDR2 are MNHEY and SMNVEV (reference sequence). The CDR3, as DNA: TGTGCCAGCAGTTTAGGAGGAGGGGCACGGGAGACCCAGTACTTC. This encodes CASSLGGGARETQYF.

This clone was seen more than once but under ten times. The chain uses TRBV4-3 and TRBJ1-2, with TRBD1 matching over 8 bases. This CDR3 contains 16 residues. Germline lookup yields CDR1 LGHNA and CDR2 YSLEER. V dropped 3 bases and J dropped 4; count of bases not matched to a gene: 10. Written as DNA, the CDR3 is TGCGCCAGCAGCCAGGATAGCACCGGGACAGGCTATGGCTACACCTTC. It translates to CASSQDSTGTGYGYTF.

CDR3 nucleotides: TGTGCCAGCACGGCGGGGGGGCTGGTAGAGACCCAGTACTTC. Encoded protein: CASTAGGLVETQYF. The genes are TRBV2 and TRBJ2-5, with 9 bases identical to TRBD2. The V and J ends lost 7 bases and 4 bases, in that order; junction bases with no gene match: 7. From germline, CDR1 is SNHLY and CDR2 FYNNEI. The CDR3 extends over 14 amino acids.

This clone was counted between two and nine times. The chain joins TRBV10-2 to TRBJ2-3, with TRBD2 matching over 11 bases. The CDR3 has 16 residues. Trimming took 6 bases from V and 2 from J; bases not matched to a gene: 7. Germline CDR1 reads WSHSY; CDR2 reads SAAADI. The CDR3 sequence: CASRRGLAGITDTQYF. For the CDR3, the DNA is TGCGCCAGCAGAAGAGGACTAGCGGGTATCACAGATACGCAGTATTTT.

The CDR3 bases are TGTGCCTGGAGTGAAGGGACTAGCGTTGGAGATACGCAGTATTTT. This translates into CAWSEGTSVGDTQYF. V and J are TRBV30 and TRBJ2-3; 10 nucleotides match TRBD2. After removal of 1 base from V and 5 bases from J, the junction contained 6 bases not matched to a gene. CDR3 size: 15 residues. Germline V lookup: CDR1 GTSNPN, CDR2 SVGIG (reference sequence).

The CDR3 DNA follows: TGCGCCAGCAGCCAAGATCAGGAGGACAGGGGAGGCGAGCAGTACTTC. It codes for CASSQDQEDRGGEQYF. This chain joins TRBV4-3 and TRBJ2-7; 9 nucleotides match TRBD1. This CDR3 has 16 residues. The germline V gene encodes CDR1 LGHNA and CDR2 YSLEER. The trim removed 0 bases at V and 6 bases at J, leaving 9 bases unmatched.

J is TRBJ2-5 and V is TRBV20-1, with 8 bases that match TRBD1. The CDR3 length is 14 residues. Germline V gives CDR1 DFQATT, CDR2 SNEGSKA (reference sequence). Germline trimming cut 3 bases from V and 1 base from J; bases unmatched to any gene: 4. The CDR3 DNA reads as TGCAGTGCTAGTAGACAGGGGAGCCAAGAGACCCAGTACTTC. Protein product: CSASRQGSQETQYF.

The V gene is TRBV6-5, the J gene TRBJ2-5; TRBD2 agrees at 7 bases. V lost 4 bases, J lost 9 bases, and 11 bases stayed unmatched. Germline V gene data show CDR1 as MNHEY and CDR2 as SVGAGI. The CDR3 has 14 amino acids. The CDR3 DNA is TGTGCCAGCAGTTCCCGGGGGGTAAAAGTGGCCCAGTACTTC. Its translation is CASSSRGVKVAQYF.